These 5 T cell receptor beta chains share one sample of origin, sequenced in a study of chemoradiotherapy in HPV16-positive cancers. The data were produced by immunoSEQ multiplex PCR, yet TCRdb's version contains in-frame clones alone and is incomplete. In the table there are 15,000 or so clones, just under 80% of which are singletons. The sample here was taken from a patient who underwent chemoradiotherapy. All receptors come from a human donor with HPV-associated anogenital cancer.

The V gene is TRBV28, the J gene TRBJ1-5; D gene unclear. The V gene's germline CDR1 is MDHEN and CDR2 SYDVKM. V lost 5 bases to trimming and J lost 3 bases, with 14 bases between them. The CDR3 spans 15 residues. CDR3 region: CASSRLLTSNQPQHF. The CDR3 coding sequence is TGTGCCAGCAGTCGCTTGCTGACCTCCAATCAGCCCCAGCATTTT.

The chain carries TRBV7-9 and TRBJ2-3; D gene uncertain. V dropped 3 bases and J dropped 0 bases, with 1 base sitting between them. From germline, CDR1 is SEHNR and CDR2 FQNEAQ (reference sequence). This CDR3 is 12 amino acids long. CDR3 in DNA: TGTGCCAGCAGCTTTAGCACAGATACGCAGTATTTT. Amino acid sequence: CASSFSTDTQYF.

This clone was seen just once. In DNA form, the CDR3 reads TGTGCCTGGAGTATAACAGGGGTTGGTTATGGCTACACCTTC. Protein product: CAWSITGVGYGYTF. This chain joins TRBV30 and TRBJ1-2, with 7 bases identical to TRBD1. The CDR3 runs 14 residues. Trimming at V came to 2 bases and at J to 5 bases, leaving 8 bases not matched to a gene. Germline V gene data show CDR1 as GTSNPN and CDR2 as SVGIG (reference sequence).

This chain joins TRBV20-1 and TRBJ2-5; no firm D call. V lost 6 bases to trimming and J lost 4 bases, with 9 bases between them. The germline V gene has CDR1 DFQATT and CDR2 SNEGSKA (reference sequence). The CDR3 runs to 11 residues. CDR3 nucleotides: TGCAGTGCGCAGAAAGGAGAGACCCAGTACTTC. It encodes CSAQKGETQYF.

The chain employs TRBV7-9 and TRBJ2-7, with D tentatively TRBD1 (6 bases). The V gene's germline CDR1 is SEHNR and CDR2 FQNEAQ (reference sequence). The CDR3 totals 16 residues. V lost 0 bases, J lost 5 bases, and 17 bases lay in between. CDR3 DNA sequence: TGTGCCAGCAGCTTAGCCCCGACAGGTGAAAGGAACGAGCAGTACTTC. It codes for CASSLAPTGERNEQYF.